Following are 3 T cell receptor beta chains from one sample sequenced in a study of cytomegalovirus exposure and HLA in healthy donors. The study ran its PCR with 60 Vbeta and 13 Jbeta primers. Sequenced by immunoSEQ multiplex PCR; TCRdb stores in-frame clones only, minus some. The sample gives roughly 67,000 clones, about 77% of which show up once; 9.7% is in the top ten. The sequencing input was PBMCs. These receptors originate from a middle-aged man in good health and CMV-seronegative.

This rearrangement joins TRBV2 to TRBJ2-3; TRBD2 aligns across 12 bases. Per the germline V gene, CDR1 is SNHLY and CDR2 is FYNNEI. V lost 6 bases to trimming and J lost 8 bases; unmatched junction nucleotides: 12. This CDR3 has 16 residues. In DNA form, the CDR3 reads TGTGCCAGCAGAGCCACTAGCGGGGGGACTTCGGGTACGCAGTATTTT. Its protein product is CASRATSGGTSGTQYF.

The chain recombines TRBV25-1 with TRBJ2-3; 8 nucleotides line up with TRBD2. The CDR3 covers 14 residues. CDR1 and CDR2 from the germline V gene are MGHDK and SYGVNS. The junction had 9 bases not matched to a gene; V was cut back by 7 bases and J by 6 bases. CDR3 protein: CASTLAGPTDTQYF. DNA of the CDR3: TGTGCCAGCACCTTAGCGGGGCCCACGGATACGCAGTATTTT.

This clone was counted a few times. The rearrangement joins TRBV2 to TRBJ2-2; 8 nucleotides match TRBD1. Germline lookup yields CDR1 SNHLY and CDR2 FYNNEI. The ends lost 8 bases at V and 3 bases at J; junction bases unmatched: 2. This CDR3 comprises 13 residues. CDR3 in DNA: TGTGCCAGCGGCAGGGGGCACACCGGGGAGCTGTTTTTT. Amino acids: CASGRGHTGELFF.